This entry concerns a single T cell receptor beta chain. As originally analysed: Estimates of nucleated cell counts were drawn from the amplification of reference gene primers. Generated by immunoSEQ multiplex PCR, the TCRdb table keeps only in-frame clones and is missing some. From that table come the V and J calls and clone size; the DNA was used to work out D and trimming. The sample lists tens of thousands of clones, more than 70% occurring once. The data originate from a study of blood T cell repertoires in COVID-19. Study at large: Samples taken during acute and convalescent COVID-19 were collected in the United States, Italy and Spain. The analysed material was cDNA or gDNA that came from T cells, B-cell-depleted T cells, or PBMCs.

Sequencing was carried out using peripheral blood. The clonotype comes from a man older than 75 with active or convalescent COVID-19.

CDR3 DNA sequence: TGTGCCAGCAGCCCAAGGGGATTCTACGAGCAGTACTTC. As protein: CASSPRGFYEQYF. The chain has TRBV7-2 and TRBJ2-7, with D possibly matching TRBD1 (5 bases). V was clipped by 5 bases and J by 3 bases, with 11 bases between them. CDR3 length equals 13 residues. Germline loops: CDR1 SGHTA, CDR2 FQGNSA.